The source of this TCR beta chain is a study of tumor-infiltrating lymphocytes in primary liver carcinoma. RNA isolated from unsorted whole blood supplied the blood RNA, with germline DNA also extracted. The collection of approximately 3.7 milliliters of peripheral blood preceded surgery. Constant-region priming of around 490 ng total RNA yielded TCR beta cDNA. Modified slightly, ARM-PCR produced TCR beta libraries over three nested multiplex PCR rounds. TRBV1-TRBV30 forward primers paired with a C-beta reverse primer drove the first two PCR rounds, about 10 cycles each. In TCRdb, the multiplex PCR reads were re-called with MiXCR into one record per CDR3 protein. This repertoire shows fewer than 350,000 distinct CDR3 sequences, about 62% found once; its top ten account for roughly 9%. The ends lost 5 bases at V and 7 bases at J; junction bases unmatched: 9. This CDR3 region has 15 residues. The germline CDR1 and CDR2 sequences are MNHNS and SASEGT.

This clonotype was picked up many times. The sample taken for sequencing was peripheral blood. This chain uses TRBV6-1 with TRBJ2-2, with TRBD1 matching over 8 bases. This receptor was obtained from a middle-aged man with primary liver carcinoma and hepatitis B virus infection. The CDR3 loop reads CASSSRDRTGGELFF. DNA of the CDR3: TGTGCCAGCAGTTCCCGGGACAGGACAGGCGGGGAGCTGTTTTTT.